The sequence of this T cell receptor beta chain was determined in a study of blood T cell repertoires in COVID-19. Methods used by the authors: Estimates of nucleated cell counts were drawn from the amplification of reference gene primers. TCRdb's copy holds only in-frame clones and misses some; the assay was immunoSEQ multiplex PCR. That table supplies the V and J calls and clone size; D and trimming were determined from the DNA. The sample lists 320,000 or so clones, roughly 85% occurring once. Trimming shortened V by 2 bases and J by 4 bases, and 12 bases separated the two germline ends. This CDR3 contains 15 residues. The germline gives CDR1 SGHRS, CDR2 YFSETQ. Participants had their cohort set by participant-reported clinical history. In the 2 weeks before study entry, exposed participants met a COVID-19 case, which was PCR-confirmed or clinician-diagnosed.

This clonotype was obtained from a woman aged 25-40 years who had been exposed to COVID-19. The chain is built from TRBV5-1 and TRBJ1-4; no firm D call. The sequenced material came from PBMCs or T cells enriched from blood (not recorded which). The chain's CDR3 is CASSFSVSLNEKLFF. The DNA of the CDR3 is TGCGCCAGCAGCTTTTCTGTTAGCCTTAATGAAAAACTGTTTTTT.